This TCR beta chain comes out of a study of beta chain features in type 1 diabetes. There are a few counts of this clone. No antigen is known for it. There are 15 residues in the CDR3. V was cut by 7 bases and J by 2 bases, with 16 bases left in between. Germline-derived CDR1 and CDR2 are SEHNR and FQNEAQ (reference sequence). Findings of the study overall: In comparison with healthy donors, patients had naive, central memory and Treg TCRB repertoires that appeared more similar. Researchers report that Type 1 diabetes patients had moderately but significantly shorter TCRB CDR3s across all four CD4+ subsets. A cDNA-based sequencing approach could over-represent cells with high TCR expression.

What was sequenced were expressed TCRB transcripts, since all of the isolated RNA had been reverse transcribed. Sequencing used immunoSEQ multiplex PCR; TCRdb keeps in-frame clones, though not all of them. The sample lists more than 300,000 clones, roughly an eighth occurring once. The chain links TRBV7-9 to TRBJ2-3; D is unclear. The sequenced sample consisted of naive CD4+ T cells from blood. The TCR originated in a young woman with type 1 diabetes. CDR3 DNA: TGTGCCAGCACCTCGTCTGGCAGACACACAGATACGCAGTATTTT. It yields the protein CASTSSGRHTDTQYF.